The source of this TCR beta chain is a study of cytomegalovirus exposure and HLA in healthy donors. Whole-study findings and limits: In a later analysis, the majority of CMV-associated beta chains seemingly showed HLA restriction. Reports indicated that the classifier achieved high specificity and sensitivity in diagnosing cytomegalovirus status.

Concerning this clone itself: The antigen is undetermined.

The primer mix had 60 Vbeta and 13 Jbeta primers. Sequencing used immunoSEQ multiplex PCR; TCRdb keeps in-frame clones, though not all of them. Here the sample spans over 120,000 clones, 75% to 85% being singletons. V was clipped by 0 bases and J by 0 bases; unmatched bases: 5. CDR1 is SGHRS, CDR2 YFSETQ, per germline. The CDR3 length is 18 residues. The clonotype comes from a man aged 35 to 55 in good health and CMV-seronegative. The rearrangement links TRBV5-1 to TRBJ2-3; TRBD2 aligns across 12 bases. Sequencing input: PBMCs. The CDR3 DNA is TGCGCCAGCAGCTTGGAGGCTAGCGGGGGGGTCAGCACAGATACGCAGTATTTT. Its translation: CASSLEASGGVSTDTQYF.